This TCR beta chain appears in the sequencing data of a study of post-analysis software for immune sequencing data. On the study more broadly: Relapsing-remitting, secondary progressive and progressive-relapsing forms of multiple sclerosis all featured among disease courses. Study-level points and caveats: Patients with multiple sclerosis recorded significantly lower normalized Chao1 diversity than controls, the study found. When patients were compared with controls, roughly five TRBV segments were more frequent, TRBV5-6, TRBV5-1 and TRBV20-1 among them.

In regard to this clonotype: Antigen specificity is unknown.

This CDR3 contains 19 residues. CDR1 MNHNS and CDR2 SASEGT come from the germline V gene. Unique-molecular-identifier-tagged TCR beta cDNA libraries were used. Each CDR3 protein gets one entry after TCRdb re-called the PCR reads with MiXCR. Of about 500,000 distinct CDR3 sequences listed, roughly 45% were seen once; the top ten hold about 12%. This chain joins TRBV6-1 and TRBJ2-5; TRBD2 agrees at 13 bases. The last part of the DNA fits TRBJ2-7 better; the J call may be wrong. This receptor was identified in a girl aged 5-17 years with multiple sclerosis. The sample consisted of blood. CDR3 sequence (DNA): TGTGCCAGCAGCGATTTCAAGGGACTAGCGGGATGGACGTCCTACGAGCAGTACTTC. Translation: CASSDFKGLAGWTSYEQYF.